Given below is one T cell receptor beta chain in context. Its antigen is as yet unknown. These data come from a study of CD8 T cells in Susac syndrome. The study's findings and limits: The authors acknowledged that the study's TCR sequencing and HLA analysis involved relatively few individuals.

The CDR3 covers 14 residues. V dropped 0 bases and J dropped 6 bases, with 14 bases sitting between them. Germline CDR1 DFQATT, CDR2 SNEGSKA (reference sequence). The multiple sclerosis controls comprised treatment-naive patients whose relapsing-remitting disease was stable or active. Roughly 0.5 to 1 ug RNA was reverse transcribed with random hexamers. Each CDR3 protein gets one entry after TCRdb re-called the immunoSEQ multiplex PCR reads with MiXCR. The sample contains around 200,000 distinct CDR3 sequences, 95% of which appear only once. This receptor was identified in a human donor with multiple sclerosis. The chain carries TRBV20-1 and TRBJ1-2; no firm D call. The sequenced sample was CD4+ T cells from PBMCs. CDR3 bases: TGCAGTGCTAGAGACGGACCGACGCGCGATGGCTACACCTTC. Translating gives CSARDGPTRDGYTF.